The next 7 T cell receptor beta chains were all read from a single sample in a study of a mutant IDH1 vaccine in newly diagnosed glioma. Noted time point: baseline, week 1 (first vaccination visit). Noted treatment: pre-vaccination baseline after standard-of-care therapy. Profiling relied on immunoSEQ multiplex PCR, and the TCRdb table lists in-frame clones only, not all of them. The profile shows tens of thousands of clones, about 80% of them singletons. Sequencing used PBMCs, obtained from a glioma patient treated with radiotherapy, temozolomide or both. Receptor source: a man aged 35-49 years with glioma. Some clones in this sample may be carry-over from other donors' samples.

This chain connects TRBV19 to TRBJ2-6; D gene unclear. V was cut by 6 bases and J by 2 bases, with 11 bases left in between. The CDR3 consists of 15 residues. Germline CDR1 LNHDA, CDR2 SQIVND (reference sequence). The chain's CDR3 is CASSNSGAGANVLTF. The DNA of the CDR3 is TGTGCCAGTAGCAACTCGGGCGCTGGGGCCAACGTCCTGACTTTC.

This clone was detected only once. DNA of the CDR3: TGCAGTGCTAACCGGGCCGCAGGCGAGACCTTC. This sequence encodes CSANRAAGETF. The gene calls are TRBV20-1 and TRBJ1-2, with D unresolved. Looked up from germline, CDR1 is DFQATT and CDR2 is SNEGSKA (reference sequence). The V gene lost 4 bases and the J gene lost 14 bases, with 17 bases spanning the gap. The CDR3 covers 11 residues.

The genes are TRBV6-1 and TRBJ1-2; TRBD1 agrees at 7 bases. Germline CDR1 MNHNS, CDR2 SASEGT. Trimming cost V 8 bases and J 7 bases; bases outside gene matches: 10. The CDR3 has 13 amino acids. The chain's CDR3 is CASGRDRASGYTF. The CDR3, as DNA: TGTGCCAGCGGGCGCGACAGGGCGTCTGGCTACACCTTC.

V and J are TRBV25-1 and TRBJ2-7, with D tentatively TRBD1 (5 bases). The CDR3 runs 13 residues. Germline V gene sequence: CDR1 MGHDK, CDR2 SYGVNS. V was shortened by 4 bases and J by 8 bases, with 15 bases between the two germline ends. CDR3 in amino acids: CASSAIQGLQQYF. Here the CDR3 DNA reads TGTGCCAGCAGTGCCATTCAGGGCCTCCAGCAGTACTTC.

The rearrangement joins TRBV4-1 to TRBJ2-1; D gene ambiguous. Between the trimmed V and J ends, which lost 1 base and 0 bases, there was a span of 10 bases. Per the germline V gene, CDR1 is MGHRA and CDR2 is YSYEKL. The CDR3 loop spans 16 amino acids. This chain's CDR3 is CASSQVGSISYNEQFF. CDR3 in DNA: TGCGCCAGCAGCCAAGTTGGTAGCATCTCCTACAATGAGCAGTTCTTC.

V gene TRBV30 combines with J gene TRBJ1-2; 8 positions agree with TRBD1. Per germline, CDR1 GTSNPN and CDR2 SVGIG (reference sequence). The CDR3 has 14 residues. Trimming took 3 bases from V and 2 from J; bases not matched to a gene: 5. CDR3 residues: CAWSRGRGNYGYTF. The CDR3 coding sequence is TGTGCCTGGAGCAGGGGGCGCGGGAACTATGGCTACACCTTC.

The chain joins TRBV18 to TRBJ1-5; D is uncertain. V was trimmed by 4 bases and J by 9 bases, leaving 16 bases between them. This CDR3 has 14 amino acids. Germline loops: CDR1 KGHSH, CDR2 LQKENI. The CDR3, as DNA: TGTGCCAGCTCACAGGGTCAGGTGGTAGGGCCCCAGCATTTT. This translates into CASSQGQVVGPQHF. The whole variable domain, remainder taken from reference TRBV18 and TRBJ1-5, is NAGVMQNPRHLVRRRGQEARLRCSPMKGHSHVYWYRQLPEEGLKFMVYLQKENIIDESGMPKERFSAEFPKEGPSILRIQQVVRGDSAAYFCASSQGQVVGPQHFGDGTRLSIL.